This T cell receptor (beta chain) was recovered during a study of blood T cell repertoires in COVID-19. Study background: Researchers got acute and convalescent COVID-19 samples from the United States, Italy and Spain. Sources were T cells, B-cell-depleted T cells, or PBMCs; the material itself was cDNA or gDNA.

Authors' methods: By means of reference gene primer amplification, nucleated cell counts were estimated. Libraries were prepared by immunoSEQ multiplex PCR; TCRdb keeps only in-frame clonotypes and omits some of them. The V and J calls and clone size are taken from that table; D and trimming were inferred from the DNA. The sample carries 15,000 to 20,000 clones, 82% recorded once. This CDR3 has 15 amino acids. Trimming pared 6 bases from V and 4 bases from J, leaving 18 bases between. Per the germline V gene, CDR1 is MNHEY and CDR2 is SVGEGT. This clone is judged medium-sized. The chain joins TRBV6-2 or TRBV6-3 to TRBJ1-2; tentatively, D is TRBD1 (6 bases). The sample was peripheral blood. This clonotype was obtained from a human donor in a cohort sampled during active COVID-19. The CDR3: CASSYPLQGSYGYTF. CDR3 sequence (DNA): TGTGCCAGCAGCTATCCTCTACAGGGCTCCTATGGCTACACCTTC.